One sample yielded the 20 T cell receptor beta chains listed below, sequenced in a study of cytomegalovirus exposure and HLA in healthy donors. The PCR made use of 60 Vbeta and 13 Jbeta primers. TCRdb keeps only in-frame clones here, not all; method: immunoSEQ multiplex PCR. The sample yields roughly 120,000 clones, more than 80% seen once. Sequenced input: PBMCs. The receptors were gathered from a male donor in good health and CMV-seronegative.

The chain couples TRBV5-5 to TRBJ1-5; D ambiguous. Between the trimmed V and J ends, which lost 0 bases and 5 bases, there was a span of 15 bases. Germline V gene data show CDR1 as SGHKS and CDR2 as YYEKEE (reference sequence). The CDR3 totals 16 residues. The DNA of the CDR3 is TGTGCCAGCAGCTTGGAGCCTACAGCAGGCTATCAGCCCCAGCATTTT. Translating gives CASSLEPTAGYQPQHF.

The rearrangement joins TRBV14 to TRBJ2-1; tentatively, D is TRBD2 (6 bases). This CDR3 has 13 residues. Trimming pared 1 base from V and 10 bases from J, leaving 11 bases between. Germline V lookup: CDR1 SGHDN, CDR2 FVKESK. Written as DNA, the CDR3 is TGTGCCAGCAGCCAAGTGGTGGCGGGGGAGCAGTTCTTC. The encoded protein is CASSQVVAGEQFF.

The chain uses TRBV2 and TRBJ1-1, with TRBD1 identical over 7 bases. From germline, CDR1 is SNHLY and CDR2 FYNNEI. The J segment lost 0 bases and the V segment lost 8 bases, leaving 3 bases of the junction unmatched. CDR3 size: 13 residues. The chain's CDR3 is CASLGQMNTEAFF. The CDR3 region has the DNA TGTGCCAGCCTGGGACAGATGAACACTGAAGCTTTCTTT. Complete variable domain (other parts from reference TRBV2 and TRBJ1-1): EPEVTQTPSHQVTQMGQEVILRCVPISNHLYFYWYRQILGQKVEFLVSFYNNEISEKSEIFDDQFSVERPDGSNFTLKIRSTKLEDSAMYFCASLGQMNTEAFFGQGTRLTVV.

Turning to this clone: The junction departs from the called germline gene at one end, perhaps through a read error. Within the sample, other DNA sequences also encode this same CDR3. The chain uses TRBV2 and TRBJ2-4; a possible D gene is TRBD2 (5 bases). The CDR3 is 10 amino acids. Germline V gives CDR1 SNHLY, CDR2 FYNNEI. CDR3 DNA: TGTGCCAGCGGAGGAAACAGTCAGTACTTC. Translated, it gives CASGGNSQYF. Supplemented by reference TRBV2 and TRBJ2-4, the full variable domain reads EPEVTQTPSHQVTQMGQEVILRCVPISNHLYFYWYRQILGQKVEFLVSFYNNEISEKSEIFDDQFSVERPDGSNFTLKIRSTKLEDSAMYFCASGGNSQYFGAGTRLSVL.

This clone was counted once. The gene calls are TRBV7-9 and TRBJ1-1; D gene unclear. CDR1 SEHNR and CDR2 FQNEAQ come from the germline V gene (reference sequence). There are 12 residues in the CDR3. V lost 0 bases to trimming and J lost 7 bases, with 6 bases between them. CDR3 sequence reads: CASSLARGEAFF. CDR3 nucleotide sequence: TGTGCCAGCAGCTTAGCGCGGGGTGAAGCTTTCTTT.

The chain combines TRBV15 with TRBJ1-3; 9 nucleotides align to TRBD1. This CDR3 is 14 amino acids long. The V gene's germline CDR1 is LNHNV and CDR2 YYDKDF (reference sequence). V was clipped by 0 bases and J by 8 bases; unmatched bases: 2. The CDR3 bases are TGTGCCACCAGCAGAGAACAGGGGGCTTACACCATATATTTT. As protein: CATSREQGAYTIYF.

The V gene is TRBV21-1, the J gene TRBJ1-2. TRBV21-1 counts as a pseudogene. CDR3 length equals 12 residues. CDR3 in amino acids: CASGRDFYGYTF. The CDR3 bases are TGTGCCAGCGGACGGGACTTCTATGGCTACACCTTC.

The chain uses TRBV6-5 and TRBJ2-1; possibly TRBD2 for D (5 bases). The CDR3 is 14 residues long. CDR1 is MNHEY, CDR2 SVGAGI, per germline. Trimming took off 6 bases at V and 10 bases at J, with 19 bases between the two ends. CDR3: CASRGSRSGWEQFF. The DNA of the CDR3 is TGTGCCAGCAGAGGGAGCAGGTCCGGTTGGGAGCAGTTCTTC.

The gene calls are TRBV4-1 and TRBJ2-7; 11 positions agree with TRBD1. This CDR3 comprises 16 residues. Germline loops: CDR1 MGHRA, CDR2 YSYEKL. J lost 6 bases, V lost 4 bases, and 11 bases had no gene match. The chain's CDR3 is CASSLTPGTGGLEQYF. CDR3 bases: TGCGCCAGCAGCCTCACCCCCGGGACAGGGGGGCTCGAGCAGTACTTC.

This chain joins TRBV2 and TRBJ1-6; D is uncertain. The germline CDR1 and CDR2 sequences are SNHLY and FYNNEI. V shed 7 bases and J shed 5 bases, with 9 bases lying between them. The CDR3 totals 13 residues. The CDR3 sequence: CASNGLNNSPLHF. CDR3 nucleotide sequence: TGTGCCAGCAACGGACTCAATAATTCACCCCTCCACTTT.

The chain has TRBV7-9 and TRBJ2-3; a possible D gene is TRBD1 (7 bases). The V gene lost 3 bases and the J gene lost 6 bases, with 13 bases spanning the gap. The germline CDR1 and CDR2 sequences are SEHNR and FQNEAQ (reference sequence). The CDR3 is 14 amino acids. CDR3: CASSFGGGLDTQYF. The CDR3, as DNA: TGTGCCAGCAGCTTCGGAGGGGGCCTGGATACGCAGTATTTT. Complete variable domain (other parts from reference TRBV7-9 and TRBJ2-3): DTGVSQNPRHKITKRGQNVTFRCDPISEHNRLYWYRQTLGQGPEFLTYFQNEAQLEKSRLLSDRFSAERPKGSFSTLEIQRTEQGDSAMYLCASSFGGGLDTQYFGPGTRLTVL.

CDR3 loop: CASSLLGKRELFF. Written as DNA, the CDR3 is TGTGCCAGCAGCCTGCTAGGTAAGCGGGAGCTGTTTTTT. The J gene is TRBJ2-2, the V gene TRBV5-4; no firm D call. Deletions cut 4 bases from V and 9 bases from J, with 13 bases between. The CDR3 consists of 13 residues. In germline, CDR1 is SGHNT, CDR2 YYREEE (reference sequence).

The V gene is TRBV6-6, the J gene TRBJ1-1; the D is unclear. The V gene lost 0 bases and the J gene lost 5 bases, with 4 bases spanning the gap. Germline values: CDR1 MNHNY, CDR2 SVGAGI (reference sequence). The CDR3 has 12 residues. CDR3 loop: CASSYSSTEAFF. The CDR3, as DNA: TGTGCCAGCAGTTACTCGTCGACTGAAGCTTTCTTT.

Only a few counts were recorded for this clone. The chain employs TRBV25-1 and TRBJ1-1; 8 bases are a match to TRBD1. Germline V gene sequence: CDR1 MGHDK, CDR2 SYGVNS. Trimming cost V 11 bases and J 4 bases; bases outside gene matches: 9. The CDR3 contains 13 residues. The CDR3 bases are TGTGCCTGCCGTGGAACAGGGGGCACTGAAGCTTTCTTT. Its translation: CACRGTGGTEAFF.

The chain employs TRBV7-9 and TRBJ1-3; D might be TRBD1 (6 bases). This CDR3 spans 16 amino acids. Germline V gene data show CDR1 as SEHNR and CDR2 as FQNEAQ (reference sequence). The V end lost 5 bases, the J end lost 6 bases, and 20 bases lay between the germline ends. CDR3 DNA: TGTGCCAGCAGCGGTAAACAGGGAGCACTCTTAAACACCATATATTTT. Translated: CASSGKQGALLNTIYF.

V usage is TRBV5-4 and J usage is TRBJ2-1; D not certain. Germline V CDR1 and CDR2: SGHNT, YYREEE (reference sequence). V shed 4 bases and J shed 3 bases, with 14 bases lying between them. CDR3 length: 15 amino acids. CDR3 protein: CASSGALGNYNEQFF. CDR3 coding DNA: TGTGCCAGCAGCGGAGCCTTAGGAAACTACAATGAGCAGTTCTTC.

V usage is TRBV19 and J usage is TRBJ2-3; 10 nucleotides agree with TRBD2. The CDR3 contains 15 residues. Germline V lookup: CDR1 LNHDA, CDR2 SQIVND (reference sequence). The ends lost 9 bases at V and 4 bases at J; junction bases unmatched: 10. As DNA, the CDR3 is TGTGCCAGCAAGCCGGGGACTAGCGAAGCAGATACGCAGTATTTT. This encodes CASKPGTSEADTQYF.

V is TRBV14 and J is TRBJ1-1; D gene uncertain. The germline V and J ends were trimmed by 1 base and 6 bases, with 9 bases remaining between them. The germline gives CDR1 SGHDN, CDR2 FVKESK. The CDR3 consists of 13 residues. Here the CDR3 reads CASSQVRGAEAFF. The CDR3 DNA reads TGTGCCAGCAGCCAAGTACGAGGCGCTGAAGCTTTCTTT.

A note on this clone: The same CDR3 is also encoded by other DNA sequences in this sample. The rearrangement uses TRBV15 and TRBJ1-1; 8 nucleotides line up with TRBD1. From germline, CDR1 is LNHNV and CDR2 YYDKDF (reference sequence). After removal of 0 bases from V and 11 bases from J, the junction contained 5 bases not matched to a gene. There are 13 residues in the CDR3. The CDR3 region has the DNA TGTGCCACCAGCAGAGACAGGGGGCGTGGGGCTTTCTTT. This codes for CATSRDRGRGAFF.

The J gene is TRBJ1-2, the V gene TRBV7-2; no definite D call. The germline gives CDR1 SGHTA, CDR2 FQGNSA. The germline V and J ends were trimmed by 5 bases and 3 bases, with 13 bases remaining between them. The CDR3 loop spans 14 amino acids. The CDR3 DNA reads TGTGCCAGCAGCCCGGCGGGTGCGTACTATGGCTACACCTTC. Protein sequence: CASSPAGAYYGYTF.